The 32 T cell receptor beta chains below all came from one sample that was sequenced in a study of blood T cells in healthy people across ages. Through a sample-barcoded 5' primer and a J-beta primer mix, a second PCR was run for roughly 7 to 11 cycles. TCRdb re-called the 5' RACE reads through MiXCR, storing one row per CDR3 protein. The sample has fewer than 2,000,000 distinct CDR3 sequences, about 32% seen once. Source material: blood. These receptors were obtained from a woman aged 30 to 39 in good health.

The V gene is TRBV7-8, the J gene TRBJ1-1; no definite D call. The germline V gene encodes CDR1 SGHVS and CDR2 FQNEAQ. The CDR3 extends over 15 amino acids. V was clipped by 1 base and J by 0 bases, with 9 bases between them. For the CDR3, the DNA is TGTGCCAGCAGCTTAGGTCGGCAATTGAACACTGAAGCTTTCTTT. Translation gives CASSLGRQLNTEAFF.

This clonotype was detected many times. The chain employs TRBV11-2 and TRBJ2-7; TRBD2 is a possible D gene (6 bases). V was cut by 6 bases and J by 2 bases, with 14 bases left in between. Germline V gene sequence: CDR1 SGHAT, CDR2 FQNNGV. The CDR3 is 14 amino acids. The CDR3 coding sequence is TGTGCCAGCAGTTTGGATAGCGGTCCCTACGAGCAGTACTTC. Its protein product is CASSLDSGPYEQYF.

The chain carries TRBV7-9 and TRBJ2-1, with D maybe TRBD1 (5 bases). The germline V gene encodes CDR1 SEHNR and CDR2 FQNEAQ (reference sequence). The ends were cut back, 1 base at V and 2 bases at J, with 12 bases in the middle. The CDR3 has 16 amino acids. The CDR3 sequence is CASSLVKGPTYNEQFF. DNA of the CDR3: TGTGCCAGCAGCTTAGTTAAGGGGCCGACCTACAATGAGCAGTTCTTC.

The V call is TRBV5-1, the J call TRBJ2-3; D remains ambiguous. Trimming cost V 4 bases and J 2 bases, with 11 bases left between them. This CDR3 is built from 14 residues. Per the germline V gene, CDR1 is SGHRS and CDR2 is YFSETQ. This chain's CDR3 is CASSTRSYTDTQYF. In nucleotides, the CDR3 is TGCGCCAGCAGCACTCGGTCATACACAGATACGCAGTATTTT.

Only a few counts were recorded for this clonotype. This rearrangement joins TRBV6-1 to TRBJ1-5; possible D gene TRBD1, 5 bases. This CDR3 is 16 amino acids long. Trimming pared 2 bases from V and 0 bases from J, leaving 11 bases between. CDR1 MNHNS and CDR2 SASEGT come from the germline V gene. The CDR3 sequence: CASSERQIYSNQPQHF. CDR3 bases: TGTGCCAGCAGTGAAAGACAGATCTATAGCAATCAGCCCCAGCATTTT.

This chain uses TRBV4-2 with TRBJ2-3; D may be TRBD1 (5 bases). The germline V and J ends were trimmed by 7 bases and 2 bases, with 13 bases remaining between them. Germline V gene lookup returns CDR1 LGHNA and CDR2 YNFKEQ. The CDR3 length is 14 residues. The CDR3, as DNA: TGTGCCAGCACGGAAGGCAGGGACACAGATACGCAGTATTTT. As protein: CASTEGRDTDTQYF.

Note on this clonotype: One end of the junction fails to match germline, which may point to a read error. The genes are TRBV29-1 and TRBJ2-5; 11 bases are shared with TRBD2. CDR1 SQVTM and CDR2 ANQGSEA come from the germline V gene. The CDR3 has 15 residues. In nucleotides, the CDR3 is TGCAGCGTTAGTCCTACTAGCGGGGGACAAGAGGCCCAGTACTTC. Translating it yields CSVSPTSGGQEAQYF.

There are a few counts of this clonotype. Written as DNA, the CDR3 is TGCAGCGTTGGTAGCGTCACCGGGGAGCTGTTTTTT. The encoded protein is CSVGSVTGELFF. The chain is built from TRBV29-1 and TRBJ2-2, with D tentatively TRBD2 (5 bases). Germline CDR1 is SQVTM and CDR2 is ANQGSEA. The CDR3 runs 12 residues. Between the trimmed V and J ends, which lost 4 bases and 4 bases, there was a span of 7 bases.

A remark on this clonotype: No conserved phenylalanine or tryptophan is present at the end of the CDR3, so a read error is the likely explanation. The chain combines TRBV12-3 or TRBV12-4 with TRBJ2-3; D not certain. CDR3 size: 13 residues. V was shortened by 10 bases and J by 3 bases, with 14 bases between the two germline ends. The CDR3 loop reads CAISRSRTDTQYS. The CDR3 DNA reads TGTGCCATCTCGAGGTCTAGAACAGATACGCAGTATTCT.

This chain joins TRBV3-1 and TRBJ2-3; 12 bases match TRBD2. Trimming at V came to 0 bases and at J to 5 bases, leaving 6 bases not matched to a gene. The germline V gene has CDR1 LGHDT and CDR2 YNNKEL (reference sequence). The CDR3 is made up of 17 amino acids. In DNA form, the CDR3 reads TGTGCCAGCAGCCAAGATGCTAGCGGGGGGGCTGGAGATACGCAGTATTTT. Translated: CASSQDASGGAGDTQYF.

In its sample, this clonotype was seen a few times. The chain carries TRBV5-6 and TRBJ2-4; D ambiguous. The length of the CDR3 is 13 residues. The V end was cut by 2 bases, the J end by 5 bases, with 8 bases between. Germline lookup yields CDR1 SGHDT and CDR2 YYEEEE. The DNA for the CDR3 is TGTGCCAGCAGCTTTATCACAGAAAACATTCAGTACTTC. Its protein product is CASSFITENIQYF.

The chain combines TRBV10-3 with TRBJ2-3; TRBD2 is a possible D gene (6 bases). Trimming took off 1 base at V and 4 bases at J, with 15 bases between the two ends. Germline values: CDR1 ENHRY, CDR2 SYGVKD. The CDR3 is 16 amino acids. The CDR3 region is CAISEFSVSSADTQYF. The DNA for the CDR3 is TGTGCCATCAGTGAGTTCTCAGTTTCTAGCGCAGATACGCAGTATTTT.

This chain connects TRBV15 to TRBJ2-1, with a possible D match to TRBD2 (6 bases). Germline loops: CDR1 LNHNV, CDR2 YYDKDF (reference sequence). CDR3 length: 14 amino acids. V lost 1 base and J 8 bases, leaving 12 bases between the germline ends. The CDR3 region has the DNA TGTGCCACCAGCAGAGGCGGGGTCGGGGATGAGCAGTTCTTC. It encodes CATSRGGVGDEQFF.

This clonotype was recorded a few times. The chain is built from TRBV2 and TRBJ2-3; D remains ambiguous. This CDR3 spans 15 amino acids. The germline V gene has CDR1 SNHLY and CDR2 FYNNEI. V lost 8 bases to trimming and J lost 5 bases, with 20 bases between them. CDR3 DNA sequence: TGTGCCAGCCGAAGCCTAGGTTCTTCCGGAGATACGCAGTATTTT. The encoded protein is CASRSLGSSGDTQYF.

The chain links TRBV2 to TRBJ2-3; D remains ambiguous. The CDR3 contains 13 residues. V shed 3 bases and J shed 2 bases, with 6 bases lying between them. In germline, CDR1 is SNHLY, CDR2 FYNNEI. The CDR3 sequence is CASSDAPTDTQYF. The CDR3 DNA follows: TGTGCCAGCAGTGACGCCCCCACAGATACGCAGTATTTT.

This clonotype was recorded a few times. This chain uses TRBV7-2 with TRBJ2-3, with D possibly being TRBD2 (6 bases). The germline V and J ends were trimmed by 2 bases and 0 bases, with 18 bases remaining between them. The CDR3 runs 18 residues. Germline V lookup: CDR1 SGHTA, CDR2 FQGNSA. The CDR3 spells CASSLLFSGDSSTDTQYF. CDR3 in DNA: TGTGCCAGCAGCTTACTATTTAGCGGTGACTCTAGCACAGATACGCAGTATTTT. Looking up the rest from reference TRBV7-2 and TRBJ2-3 gives the full variable domain: GAGVSQSPSNKVTEKGKDVELRCDPISGHTALYWYRQSLGQGLEFLIYFQGNSAPDKSGLPSDRFSAERTGGSVSTLTIQRTQQEDSAVYLCASSLLFSGDSSTDTQYFGPGTRLTVL.

This clonotype has only a few counts. The chain joins TRBV6-6 to TRBJ1-4, with 8 bases identical to TRBD1. Trimming cost V 8 bases and J 12 bases; bases outside gene matches: 8. The V gene's germline CDR1 is MNHNY and CDR2 SVGAGI (reference sequence). The length of the CDR3 is 12 residues. The CDR3 coding sequence is TGTGCCAGCGCAGGGGGCGGCGAAGAACTGTTTTTT. It is translated as CASAGGGEELFF.

This chain joins TRBV4-2 and TRBJ2-4; TRBD2 is a possible D gene (6 bases). V dropped 8 bases and J dropped 3 bases, with 14 bases sitting between them. CDR1 is LGHNA, CDR2 YNFKEQ, per germline. The CDR3 totals 14 residues. CDR3 sequence: CASSGGADKNIQYF. CDR3 sequence (DNA): TGTGCCAGCTCAGGCGGGGCGGACAAAAACATTCAGTACTTC.

This clonotype has a handful of counts. The genes are TRBV5-6 and TRBJ2-3, with TRBD1 as a possible D gene (6 bases). V dropped 4 bases and J dropped 6 bases, with 24 bases sitting between them. Germline V CDR1 and CDR2: SGHDT, YYEEEE. The length of the CDR3 is 17 residues. This CDR3 is CASSQWSTGFGWDTQYF. CDR3 nucleotides: TGTGCCAGCAGCCAGTGGTCAACAGGGTTTGGCTGGGATACGCAGTATTTT.

The chain carries TRBV12-3 or TRBV12-4 and TRBJ2-1; TRBD2 matches 14 bases. Trimming took 0 bases from V and 0 from J; bases not matched to a gene: 10. There are 21 residues in the CDR3. CDR3 nucleotides: TGTGCCAGCAGTTTAGCGAGTCGGACTAGCGGGAGGCCAAGCTCCTACAATGAGCAGTTCTTC. It specifies CASSLASRTSGRPSSYNEQFF.

The chain is built from TRBV28 and TRBJ1-1; D gene uncertain. The CDR3 has 14 residues. V was clipped by 5 bases and J by 1 base, with 11 bases between them. Germline CDR1 is MDHEN and CDR2 is SYDVKM. Written as DNA, the CDR3 is TGTGCCAGCAGTGTCCAACGGAAGAACACTGAAGCTTTCTTT. It is translated as CASSVQRKNTEAFF. Variable domain in full (rest from reference TRBV28 and TRBJ1-1): DVKVTQSSRYLVKRTGEKVFLECVQDMDHENMFWYRQDPGLGLRLIYFSYDVKMKEKGDIPEGYSVSREKKERFSLILESASTNQTSMYLCASSVQRKNTEAFFGQGTRLTVV.

This sequence joins TRBV12-3 or TRBV12-4 and TRBJ1-2, with a tentative D call TRBD1 (6 bases). V gave up 1 base and J gave up 4 bases, with 10 bases separating them. CDR3 length equals 14 residues. As DNA, the CDR3 is TGTGCCAGCAGTTTAGGGGACATCGGCTATGGCTACACCTTC. Its protein is CASSLGDIGYGYTF.

This clonotype appeared a few times. J is TRBJ1-2 and V is TRBV27; D gene unclear. The ends were cut back, 6 bases at V and 8 bases at J, with 19 bases in the middle. CDR1 is MNHEY, CDR2 SMNVEV, per germline (reference sequence). The CDR3 loop spans 14 amino acids. The CDR3 here is CASRMDSPVGGYTF. CDR3 nucleotides: TGTGCCAGCAGGATGGACTCCCCGGTGGGGGGCTACACCTTC.

The CDR3, as DNA: TGCAGTGCTAGTGTGCGAACAGACTATGGCTACACCTTC. This gives the protein CSASVRTDYGYTF. The chain couples TRBV20-1 to TRBJ1-2; D unclear. Per germline, CDR1 DFQATT and CDR2 SNEGSKA (reference sequence). This CDR3 has 13 residues. The V end lost 3 bases, the J end lost 3 bases, and 11 bases lay between the germline ends.

The V call is TRBV24-1, the J call TRBJ2-1, with 7 bases matching TRBD1. The ends lost 7 bases at V and 9 bases at J; junction bases unmatched: 14. This CDR3 comprises 15 residues. Germline CDR1 KGHDR, CDR2 SFDVKD. In nucleotides, the CDR3 is TGTGCCACCAGGGACCCGACTCAACAGGGGAGTGAGCAGTTCTTC. Translating gives CATRDPTQQGSEQFF.

The chain employs TRBV7-3 and TRBJ2-2, with 9 bases lining up with TRBD2. J gave up 8 bases and V 5 bases, and 6 bases lay outside the gene matches. There are 14 residues in the CDR3. The germline V gene has CDR1 SGHTA and CDR2 FQGTGA. CDR3 protein: CASSPGTSRGELFF. The DNA of the CDR3 is TGTGCCAGCAGCCCTGGGACTAGCAGAGGGGAGCTGTTTTTT.

The rearrangement uses TRBV12-3 or TRBV12-4 and TRBJ2-1, with D possibly TRBD2 on 5 matching bases. V lost 5 bases and J 0 bases, leaving 17 bases between the germline ends. This CDR3 has 17 amino acids. The CDR3 sequence: CASSVRGPPSSYNEQFF. The CDR3 DNA follows: TGTGCCAGCAGTGTCCGGGGTCCCCCGAGCTCCTACAATGAGCAGTTCTTC.

V gene TRBV12-3 or TRBV12-4 combines with J gene TRBJ1-4, with D possibly being TRBD1 (5 bases). This CDR3 has 15 residues. The V end lost 6 bases, the J end lost 2 bases, and 13 bases lay between the germline ends. The CDR3 loop is CASRPPGRTNEKLFF. Written as DNA, the CDR3 is TGTGCCAGCAGACCGCCGGGACGGACTAATGAAAAACTGTTTTTT.

Points on this clonotype: One end of the junction does not line up with germline, which may come from a read error. The CDR3: CASSFWGLAGGTNGQFF. The CDR3 DNA reads as TGCGCCAGCAGTTTCTGGGGACTAGCGGGGGGAACCAATGGGCAGTTCTTC. The chain joins TRBV5-1 to TRBJ2-1, with TRBD2 identical over 15 bases. Germline V gene lookup returns CDR1 SGHRS and CDR2 YFSETQ. This CDR3 is built from 17 residues.

Only a few counts were recorded for this clonotype. The DNA of the CDR3 is TGCAGTGCGGTAGGGACTAGCGGGGGAAAAAGGGGTCGACAAGAGACCCAGTACTTC. It yields the protein CSAVGTSGGKRGRQETQYF. The chain employs TRBV20-1 and TRBJ2-5; 14 bases are a match to TRBD2. The CDR3 consists of 19 residues. Germline V lookup: CDR1 DFQATT, CDR2 SNEGSKA (reference sequence). Trimming cost V 6 bases and J 2 bases; bases outside gene matches: 17.

The V and J genes are TRBV10-2 and TRBJ2-4; possibly TRBD2 for D (6 bases). Trimming cost V 4 bases and J 9 bases, with 10 bases left between them. The length of the CDR3 is 12 residues. CDR1 is WSHSY, CDR2 SAAADI, per germline. CDR3: CASSVGGVIQYF. For the CDR3, the DNA is TGCGCCAGCAGTGTGGGGGGAGTCATTCAGTACTTC.

This clonotype was found a few times. The V call is TRBV5-1, the J call TRBJ1-1; 7 bases are shared with TRBD1. This CDR3 region has 14 residues. V lost 3 bases, J lost 3 bases, and 5 bases stayed unmatched. Germline lookup yields CDR1 SGHRS and CDR2 YFSETQ. In DNA form, the CDR3 reads TGCGCCAGCAGCTCGACAGGGTTGGACACTGAAGCTTTCTTT. Protein sequence: CASSSTGLDTEAFF.